This TCR beta chain emerged from a study of Graves' ophthalmopathy and Graves' hyperthyroidism. Study-wide background: Untreated patients at initial diagnosis provided peripheral blood. Study findings and constraints: Among expanded thyroid clonotypes above 0.001 frequency, most also occurred in blood.

This clonotype was detected ten times or more. Its cognate antigen is unknown. Germline CDR1 and CDR2: MNHEY and SVGEGT. The V end lost 0 bases, the J end lost 1 base, and 16 bases lay between the germline ends. The CDR3 sequence is 17 residues long. The authors amplified TCR beta CDR3 regions, and they did so from RNA transcripts for repertoire sequencing. Investigators did first-round RT-PCR with HTBI primers, then second-round multiplex PCR. Using its own MiXCR run on the multiplex PCR reads, TCRdb lists one record per CDR3 protein. Of about 370,000 distinct CDR3 sequences listed, roughly 17% are singletons.

This clonotype was sampled from an adult woman with stable Graves' hyperthyroidism. V usage is TRBV6-2 or TRBV6-3 and J usage is TRBJ2-7, with D possibly being TRBD2 (5 bases). The sequencing input was peripheral blood. The CDR3, as DNA: TGTGCCAGCAGTTACTCTATTCGTGACGGCGGGTCCTACGAGCAGTACTTC. This sequence encodes CASSYSIRDGGSYEQYF.